This T cell receptor beta chain is from a study of T cell responses to AZD1222 COVID-19 vaccine. Study results and limitations: Repertoire samples came only from after the peak T cell response. Epitopes outside B.1.351 and B.1.1.7 mutated regions reportedly drew nearly half of spike TCRs.

Trimming removed 0 bases from V and 3 bases from J, with 10 bases in between. CDR1 is SGHDT and CDR2 is YYEEEE in the germline V gene. This CDR3 has 14 amino acids. On this clone: Its matching antigen is unknown.

TCRdb's table, derived via immunoSEQ multiplex PCR, lists solely in-frame clones and lacks some. Among tens of thousands of clones, more than 85% were seen once, and the ten largest hold about 3.4%. Sequences were derived from peripheral blood, sampled 28 days after the second AZD1222 dose. This clonotype was obtained from an adult who received the AZD1222 COVID-19 vaccine. The chain recombines TRBV5-6 with TRBJ2-7, with a possible D match to TRBD1 (5 bases). CDR3 DNA sequence: TGTGCCAGCAGCTTGGAAGGGGTTCTCTACGAGCAGTACTTC. Protein: CASSLEGVLYEQYF.